This T cell receptor (beta chain) was sequenced in a study of PD-1 blockade in mismatch repair-deficient tumors. Trimming took 2 bases from V and 0 from J, leaving 14 bases between them. Germline V gives CDR1 LNHDA, CDR2 SQIVND (reference sequence). CDR3 size: 17 residues. Generated by immunoSEQ multiplex PCR, the TCRdb table keeps only in-frame clones and is missing some. The sample lists about 79,000 clones, about 82% seen once, with approximately 5.5% in the top ten. The TCR-sequenced patients were a few responders to pembrolizumab. The clonotype originates from an adult with mismatch repair-deficient cancer. Sequenced material: peripheral blood, taken 44 weeks after starting pembrolizumab. The rearrangement joins TRBV19 to TRBJ2-1; D unclear. The CDR3 here is CASSINHLVSSYNEQFF. In DNA, the CDR3 is TGTGCCAGTAGTATAAACCATCTTGTGAGCTCCTACAATGAGCAGTTCTTC.